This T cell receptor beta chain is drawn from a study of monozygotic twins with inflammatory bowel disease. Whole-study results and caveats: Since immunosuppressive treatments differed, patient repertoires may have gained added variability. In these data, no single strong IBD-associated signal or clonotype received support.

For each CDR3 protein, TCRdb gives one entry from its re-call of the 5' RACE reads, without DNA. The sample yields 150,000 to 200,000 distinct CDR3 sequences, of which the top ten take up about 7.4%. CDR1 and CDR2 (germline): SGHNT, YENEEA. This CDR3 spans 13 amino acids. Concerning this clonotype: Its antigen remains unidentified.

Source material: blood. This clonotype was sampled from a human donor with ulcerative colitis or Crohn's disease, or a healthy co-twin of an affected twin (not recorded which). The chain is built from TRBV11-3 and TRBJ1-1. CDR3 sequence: CASWDLLGTEAFF.